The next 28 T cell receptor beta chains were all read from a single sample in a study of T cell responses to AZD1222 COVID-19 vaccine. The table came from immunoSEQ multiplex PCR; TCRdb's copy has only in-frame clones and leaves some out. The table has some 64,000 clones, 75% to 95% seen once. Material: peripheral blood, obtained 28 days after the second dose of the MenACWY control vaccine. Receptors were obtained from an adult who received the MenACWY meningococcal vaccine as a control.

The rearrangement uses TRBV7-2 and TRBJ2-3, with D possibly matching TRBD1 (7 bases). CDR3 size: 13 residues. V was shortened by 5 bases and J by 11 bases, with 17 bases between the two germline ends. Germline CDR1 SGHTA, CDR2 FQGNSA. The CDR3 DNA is TGTGCCAGCAGCCCAGGGGGGAGCAGCTGGCAGTATTTT. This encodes CASSPGGSSWQYF.

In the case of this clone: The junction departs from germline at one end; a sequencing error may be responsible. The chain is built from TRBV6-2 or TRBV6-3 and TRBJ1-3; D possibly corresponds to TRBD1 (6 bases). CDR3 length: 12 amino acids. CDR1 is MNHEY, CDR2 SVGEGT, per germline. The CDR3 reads CASSWIQGPPNF. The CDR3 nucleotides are TGTGCCAGCAGTTGGATTCAGGGGCCGCCTAATTTT.

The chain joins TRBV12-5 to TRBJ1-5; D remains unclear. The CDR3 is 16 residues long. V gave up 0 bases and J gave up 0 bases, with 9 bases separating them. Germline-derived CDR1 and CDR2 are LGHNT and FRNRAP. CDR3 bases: TGTGCTAGTGGTTTGGTATTCCCGAATAGCAATCAGCCCCAGCATTTT. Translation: CASGLVFPNSNQPQHF. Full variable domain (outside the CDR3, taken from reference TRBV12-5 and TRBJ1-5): DARVTQTPRHKVTEMGQEVTMRCQPILGHNTVFWYRQTMMQGLELLAYFRNRAPLDDSGMPKDRFSAEMPDATLATLKIQPSEPRDSAVYFCASGLVFPNSNQPQHFGDGTRLSIL.

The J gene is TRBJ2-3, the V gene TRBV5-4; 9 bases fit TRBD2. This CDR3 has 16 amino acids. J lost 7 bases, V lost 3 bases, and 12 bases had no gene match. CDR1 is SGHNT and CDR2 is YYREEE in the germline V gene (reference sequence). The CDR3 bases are TGTGCCAGCAGCTCTTGGTCTAGCGGGGACGTGAATACGCAGTATTTT. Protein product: CASSSWSSGDVNTQYF.

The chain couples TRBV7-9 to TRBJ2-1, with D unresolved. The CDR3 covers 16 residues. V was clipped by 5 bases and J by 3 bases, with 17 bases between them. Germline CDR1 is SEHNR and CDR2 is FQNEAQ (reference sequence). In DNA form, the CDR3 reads TGTGCCAGCAGCCCAGCAAGTGGTTTCCGCTACAATGAGCAGTTCTTC. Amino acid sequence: CASSPASGFRYNEQFF.

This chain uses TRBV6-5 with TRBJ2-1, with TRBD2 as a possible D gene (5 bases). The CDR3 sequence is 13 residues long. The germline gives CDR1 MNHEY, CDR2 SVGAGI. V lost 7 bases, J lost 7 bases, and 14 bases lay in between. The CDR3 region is CASNEGSPNEQFF. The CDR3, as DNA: TGTGCCAGCAACGAGGGCTCGCCGAATGAGCAGTTCTTC.

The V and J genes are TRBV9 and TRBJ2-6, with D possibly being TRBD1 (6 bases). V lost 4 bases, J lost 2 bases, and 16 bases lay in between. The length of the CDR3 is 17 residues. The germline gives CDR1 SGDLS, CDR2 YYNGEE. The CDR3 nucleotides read TGTGCCAGCAGCCTAGGGGGATTGAGTCCTGGGGCCAACGTCCTGACTTTC. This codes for CASSLGGLSPGANVLTF.

The CDR3 reads CASSLAQGTYGYTF. The CDR3 nucleotides read TGTGCCAGCAGCTTAGCGCAGGGGACGTATGGCTACACCTTC. The chain couples TRBV7-2 to TRBJ1-2, with D possibly being TRBD1 (6 bases). The V end was cut by 0 bases, the J end by 5 bases, with 10 bases between. The CDR3 spans 14 residues. Germline V gene sequence: CDR1 SGHTA, CDR2 FQGNSA.

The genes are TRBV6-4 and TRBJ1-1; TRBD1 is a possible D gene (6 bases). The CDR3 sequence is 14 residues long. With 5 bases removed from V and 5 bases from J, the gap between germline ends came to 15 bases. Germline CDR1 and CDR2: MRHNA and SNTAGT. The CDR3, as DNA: TGTGCCAGCAGTTTACATCAGGGGAATACTGAAGCTTTCTTT. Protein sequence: CASSLHQGNTEAFF.

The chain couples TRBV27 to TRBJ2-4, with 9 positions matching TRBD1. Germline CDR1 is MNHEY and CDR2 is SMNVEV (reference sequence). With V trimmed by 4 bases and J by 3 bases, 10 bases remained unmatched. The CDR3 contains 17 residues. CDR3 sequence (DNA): TGTGCCAGCAGTTCACCGGGACAGGGAATGTTCAAAAACATTCAGTACTTC. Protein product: CASSSPGQGMFKNIQYF.

The CDR3 is CATSRENLASTDTQYF. The CDR3 region has the DNA TGTGCCACCAGCAGAGAGAACCTAGCGAGCACAGATACGCAGTATTTT. The V and J genes are TRBV15 and TRBJ2-3; D may be TRBD2 (6 bases). Germline CDR1 LNHNV, CDR2 YYDKDF (reference sequence). The V and J ends lost 0 bases and 0 bases respectively, with 10 bases between them. This CDR3 comprises 16 residues.

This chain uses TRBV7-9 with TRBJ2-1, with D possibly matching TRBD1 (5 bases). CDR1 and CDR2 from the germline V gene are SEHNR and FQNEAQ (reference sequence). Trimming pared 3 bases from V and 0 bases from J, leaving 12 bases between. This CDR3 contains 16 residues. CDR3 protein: CASSFIQASSYNEQFF. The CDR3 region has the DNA TGTGCCAGCAGCTTTATACAGGCTAGCTCCTACAATGAGCAGTTCTTC.

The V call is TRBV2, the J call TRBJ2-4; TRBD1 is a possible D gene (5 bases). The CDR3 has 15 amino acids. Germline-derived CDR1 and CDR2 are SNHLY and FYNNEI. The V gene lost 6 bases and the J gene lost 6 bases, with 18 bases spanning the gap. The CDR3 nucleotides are TGTGCCAGCAGCCCCGAACTTAAGGGGATAAACATTCAGTACTTC. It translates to CASSPELKGINIQYF. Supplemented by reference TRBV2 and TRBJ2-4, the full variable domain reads EPEVTQTPSHQVTQMGQEVILRCVPISNHLYFYWYRQILGQKVEFLVSFYNNEISEKSEIFDDQFSVERPDGSNFTLKIRSTKLEDSAMYFCASSPELKGINIQYFGAGTRLSVL.

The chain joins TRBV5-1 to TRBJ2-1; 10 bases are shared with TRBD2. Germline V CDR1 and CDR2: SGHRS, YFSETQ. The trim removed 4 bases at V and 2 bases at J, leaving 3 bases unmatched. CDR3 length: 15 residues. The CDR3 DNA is TGCGCCAGCAGCACAGCGGGAGGGCCCTACAATGAGCAGTTCTTC. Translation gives CASSTAGGPYNEQFF.

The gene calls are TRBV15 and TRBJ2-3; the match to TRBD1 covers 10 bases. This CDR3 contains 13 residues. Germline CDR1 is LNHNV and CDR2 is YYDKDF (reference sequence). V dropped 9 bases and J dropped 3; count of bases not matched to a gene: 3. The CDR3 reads CATRTGGTDTQYF. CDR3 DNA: TGTGCCACTCGGACAGGGGGGACAGATACGCAGTATTTT. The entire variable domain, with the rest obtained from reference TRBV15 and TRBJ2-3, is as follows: DAMVIQNPRYQVTQFGKPVTLSCSQTLNHNVMYWYQQKSSQAPKLLFHYYDKDFNNEADTPDNFQSRRPNTSFCFLDIRSPGLGDTAMYLCATRTGGTDTQYFGPGTRLTVL.

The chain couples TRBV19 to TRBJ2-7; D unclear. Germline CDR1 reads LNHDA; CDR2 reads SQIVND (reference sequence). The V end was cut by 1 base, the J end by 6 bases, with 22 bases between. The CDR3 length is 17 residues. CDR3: CASSIVLDLSRNLEQYF. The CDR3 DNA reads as TGTGCCAGTAGTATAGTTTTGGACCTCTCGAGGAATCTCGAGCAGTACTTC.

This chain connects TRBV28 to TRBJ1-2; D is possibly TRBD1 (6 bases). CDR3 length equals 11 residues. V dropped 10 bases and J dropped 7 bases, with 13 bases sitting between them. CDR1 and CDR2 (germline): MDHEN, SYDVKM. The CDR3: CATRQALGYTF. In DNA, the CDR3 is TGTGCCACCCGACAGGCCCTTGGCTACACCTTC.

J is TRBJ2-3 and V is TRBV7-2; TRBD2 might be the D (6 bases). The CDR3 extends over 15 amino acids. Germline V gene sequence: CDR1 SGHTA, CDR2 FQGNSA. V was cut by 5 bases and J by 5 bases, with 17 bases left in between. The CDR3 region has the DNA TGTGCCAGCAGCCTCGGACTACCCTCACAAGATACGCAGTATTTT. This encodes CASSLGLPSQDTQYF.

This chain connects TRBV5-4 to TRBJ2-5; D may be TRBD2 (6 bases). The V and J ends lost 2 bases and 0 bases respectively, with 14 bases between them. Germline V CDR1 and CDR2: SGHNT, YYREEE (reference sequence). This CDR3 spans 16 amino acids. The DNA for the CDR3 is TGTGCCAGCAGCTTTGTTGGGGGGTGGGACCAAGAGACCCAGTACTTC. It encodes CASSFVGGWDQETQYF.

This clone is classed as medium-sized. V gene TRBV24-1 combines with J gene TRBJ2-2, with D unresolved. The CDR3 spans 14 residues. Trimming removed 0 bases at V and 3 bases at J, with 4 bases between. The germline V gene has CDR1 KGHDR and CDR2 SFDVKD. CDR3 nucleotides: TGTGCCACCAGTGATTTGCGTGACACCGGGGAGCTGTTTTTT. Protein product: CATSDLRDTGELFF.

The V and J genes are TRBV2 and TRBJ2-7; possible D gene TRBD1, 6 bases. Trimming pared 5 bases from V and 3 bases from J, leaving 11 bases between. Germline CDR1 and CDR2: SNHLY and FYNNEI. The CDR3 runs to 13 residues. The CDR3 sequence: CASSPPDSYEQYF. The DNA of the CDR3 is TGTGCCAGCAGTCCCCCGGACAGCTACGAGCAGTACTTC.

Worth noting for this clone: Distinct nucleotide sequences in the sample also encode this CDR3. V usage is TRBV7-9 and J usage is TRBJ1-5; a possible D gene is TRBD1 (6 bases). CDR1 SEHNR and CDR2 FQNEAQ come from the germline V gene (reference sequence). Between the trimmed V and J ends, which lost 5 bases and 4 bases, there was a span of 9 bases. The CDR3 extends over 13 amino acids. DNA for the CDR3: TGTGCCAGCAGCCCACAGGGTAATCAGCCCCAGCATTTT. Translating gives CASSPQGNQPQHF.

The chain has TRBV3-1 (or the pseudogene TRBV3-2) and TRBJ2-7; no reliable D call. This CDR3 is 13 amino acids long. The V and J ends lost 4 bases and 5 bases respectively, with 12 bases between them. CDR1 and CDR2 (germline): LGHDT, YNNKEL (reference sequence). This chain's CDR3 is CASSPSLTNEQYF. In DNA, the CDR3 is TGTGCCAGCAGCCCCAGTTTAACCAACGAGCAGTACTTC.

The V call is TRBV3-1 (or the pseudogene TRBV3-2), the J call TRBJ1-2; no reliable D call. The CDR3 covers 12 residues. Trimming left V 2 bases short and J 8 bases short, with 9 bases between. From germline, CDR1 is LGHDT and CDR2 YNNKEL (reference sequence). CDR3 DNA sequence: TGTGCCAGCAGCCAAAACAGCGGGGGCTACACCTTC. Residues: CASSQNSGGYTF.

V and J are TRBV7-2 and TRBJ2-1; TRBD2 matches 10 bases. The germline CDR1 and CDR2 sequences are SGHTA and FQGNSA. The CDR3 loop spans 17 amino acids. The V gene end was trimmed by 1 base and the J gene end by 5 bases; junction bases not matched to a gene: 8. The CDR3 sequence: CASSLVPPGLANNEQFF. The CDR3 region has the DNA TGTGCCAGCAGCTTAGTGCCCCCGGGACTAGCGAACAATGAGCAGTTCTTC.

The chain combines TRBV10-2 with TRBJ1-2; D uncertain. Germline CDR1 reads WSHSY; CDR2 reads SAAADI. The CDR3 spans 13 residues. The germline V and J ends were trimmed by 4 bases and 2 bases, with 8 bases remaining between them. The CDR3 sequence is CASSVGENYGYTF. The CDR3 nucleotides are TGCGCCAGCAGTGTGGGAGAGAACTATGGCTACACCTTC.

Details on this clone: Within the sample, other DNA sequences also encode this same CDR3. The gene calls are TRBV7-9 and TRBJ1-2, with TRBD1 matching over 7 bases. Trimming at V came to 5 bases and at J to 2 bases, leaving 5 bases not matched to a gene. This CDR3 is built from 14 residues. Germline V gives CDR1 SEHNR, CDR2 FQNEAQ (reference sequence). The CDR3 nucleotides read TGTGCCAGCAGCCTCGACAGGGAAAACTATGGCTACACCTTC. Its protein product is CASSLDRENYGYTF.

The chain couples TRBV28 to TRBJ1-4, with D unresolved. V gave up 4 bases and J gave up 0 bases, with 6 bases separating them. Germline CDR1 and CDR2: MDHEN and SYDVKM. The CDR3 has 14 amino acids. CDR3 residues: CASSYGATNEKLFF. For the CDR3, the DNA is TGTGCCAGCAGTTACGGGGCAACTAATGAAAAACTGTTTTTT.